A selection of T cell receptor beta chains follows, all from one sample in a study of spatial heterogeneity in lung cancer. Using its own MiXCR run on the 5' RACE reads, TCRdb lists one record per CDR3 protein. Seen here are roughly 48,000 distinct CDR3 sequences, roughly 5% observed once, and the top ten hold over 8.5%. Sequenced material: PBMCs, taken at surgery. Source of these receptors: a male donor with early-stage non-small cell lung cancer. Each CDR3 is given with its conserved first and last residue. Each record gives: V gene, CDR3 protein.

V gene: TRBV5-1; CDR3 protein: CASSEGDPGYYGYTF
V gene: TRBV7-2; CDR3 protein: CASSTTGAPTYYGYTF
V gene: TRBV21-1; CDR3 protein: CASSKREGTGGLCQPQHF
V gene: TRBV2; CDR3 protein: CASSVKAPTGELFF
V gene: TRBV6-6; CDR3 protein: CASSYGTGGSYEQYF
V gene: TRBV27; CDR3 protein: CASNTGEEITIYF
V gene: TRBV4-1; CDR3 protein: CASSPVYPMNTEAFF
V gene: TRBV10-3; CDR3 protein: CAISDPDRARNQPQHF
V gene: TRBV10-1; CDR3 protein: CASSSEPQETQYF
V gene: TRBV5-1; CDR3 protein: CASRQDRADTEAFF
V gene: TRBV7-3; CDR3 protein: CASSYDRNYGYTF
V gene: TRBV19; CDR3 protein: CASSITAGSSGRQHTEETQYF
V gene: TRBV12-3/TRBV12-4; CDR3 protein: CASSLTQGGTQYF
V gene: TRBV4-2; CDR3 protein: CASSRTDGPQHF
V gene: TRBV30; CDR3 protein: CAWRQTPTTNEKLFF
V gene: TRBV18; CDR3 protein: CASSPERIGANVLTF
V gene: TRBV5-1; CDR3 protein: CASSLMVINEQFF
V gene: TRBV6-5; CDR3 protein: CASFSRVNTEAFF
V gene: TRBV7-8; CDR3 protein: CASSSHPRGDEKLFF
V gene: TRBV20-1; CDR3 protein: CSAMTGNTIYF
V gene: TRBV10-3; CDR3 protein: CAISLASGGLDTQYF
V gene: TRBV9; CDR3 protein: CASSSEGRDEKLFF
V gene: TRBV14; CDR3 protein: CASSQDLGNMNTEAFF
V gene: TRBV19; CDR3 protein: CARGQVILAKNIQYF
V gene: TRBV5-4; CDR3 protein: CASSSGPSTSGRTYEQYF
V gene: TRBV6-5; CDR3 protein: CASSYARDRVWAQYF
V gene: TRBV5-1; CDR3 protein: CASSPRGDRLYNEQFF
V gene: TRBV6-2/TRBV6-3; CDR3 protein: CASSYTVGAGPYEQYF
V gene: TRBV28; CDR3 protein: CASSLAGDGYTF
V gene: TRBV27; CDR3 protein: CASSPQTGRGYEQYF
V gene: TRBV10-3; CDR3 protein: CAISEEFSGRYLFF
V gene: TRBV6-2/TRBV6-3; CDR3 protein: CASSTITSGTFKGAYNEQFF
V gene: TRBV28; CDR3 protein: CVSRRAQQNTEAFF
V gene: TRBV28; CDR3 protein: CASSLPMGDSGEQFF
V gene: TRBV7-9; CDR3 protein: CASSPTTADAYEQYF
V gene: TRBV10-3; CDR3 protein: CAISDDRSLDVLTF
V gene: TRBV18; CDR3 protein: CASSGQSNQPQHF
V gene: TRBV20-1; CDR3 protein: CSALAQLEQYF
V gene: TRBV7-8; CDR3 protein: CASSEDSGSFGYEQYF
V gene: TRBV20-1; CDR3 protein: CSARGSSLTQFF